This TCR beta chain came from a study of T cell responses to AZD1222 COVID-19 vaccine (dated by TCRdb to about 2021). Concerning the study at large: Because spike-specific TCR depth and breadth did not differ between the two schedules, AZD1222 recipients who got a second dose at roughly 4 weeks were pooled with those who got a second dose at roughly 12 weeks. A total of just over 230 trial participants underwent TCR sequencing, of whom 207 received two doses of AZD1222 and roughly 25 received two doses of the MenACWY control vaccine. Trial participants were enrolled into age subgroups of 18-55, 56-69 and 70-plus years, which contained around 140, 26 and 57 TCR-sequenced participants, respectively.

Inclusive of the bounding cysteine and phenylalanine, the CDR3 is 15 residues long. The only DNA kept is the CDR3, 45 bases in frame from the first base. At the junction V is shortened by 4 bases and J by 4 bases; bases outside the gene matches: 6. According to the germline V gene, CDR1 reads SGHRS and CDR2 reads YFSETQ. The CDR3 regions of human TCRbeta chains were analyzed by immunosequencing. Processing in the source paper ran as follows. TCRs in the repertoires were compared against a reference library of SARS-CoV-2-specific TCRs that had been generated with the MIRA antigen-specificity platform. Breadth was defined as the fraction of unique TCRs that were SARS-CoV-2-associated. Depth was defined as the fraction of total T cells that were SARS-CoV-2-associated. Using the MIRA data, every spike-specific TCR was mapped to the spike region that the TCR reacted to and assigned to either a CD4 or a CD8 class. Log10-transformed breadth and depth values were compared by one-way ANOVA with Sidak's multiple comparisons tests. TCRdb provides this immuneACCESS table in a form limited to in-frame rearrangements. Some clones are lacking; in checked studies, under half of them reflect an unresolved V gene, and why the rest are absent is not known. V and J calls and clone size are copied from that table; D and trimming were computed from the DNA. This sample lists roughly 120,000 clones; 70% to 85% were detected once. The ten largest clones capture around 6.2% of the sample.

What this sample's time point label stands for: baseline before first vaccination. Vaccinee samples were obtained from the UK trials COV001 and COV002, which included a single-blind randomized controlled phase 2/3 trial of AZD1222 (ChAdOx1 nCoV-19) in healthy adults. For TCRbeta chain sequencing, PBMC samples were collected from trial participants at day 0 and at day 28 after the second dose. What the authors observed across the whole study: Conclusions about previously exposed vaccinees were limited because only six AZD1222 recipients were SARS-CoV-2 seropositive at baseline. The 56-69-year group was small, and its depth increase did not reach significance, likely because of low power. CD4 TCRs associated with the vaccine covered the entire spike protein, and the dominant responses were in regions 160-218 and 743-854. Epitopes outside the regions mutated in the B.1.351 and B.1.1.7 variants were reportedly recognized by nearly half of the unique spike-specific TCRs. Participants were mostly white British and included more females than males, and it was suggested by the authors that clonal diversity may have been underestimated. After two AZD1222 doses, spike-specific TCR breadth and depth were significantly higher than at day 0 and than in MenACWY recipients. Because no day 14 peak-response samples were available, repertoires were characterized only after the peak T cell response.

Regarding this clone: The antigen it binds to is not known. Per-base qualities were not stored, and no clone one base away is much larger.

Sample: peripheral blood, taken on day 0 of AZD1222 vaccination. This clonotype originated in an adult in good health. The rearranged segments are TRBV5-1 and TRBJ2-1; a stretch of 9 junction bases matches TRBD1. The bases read TGCGCCAGCAGCGCCGGGACAGGGCCATACAATGAGCAGTTCTTC. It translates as CASSAGTGPYNEQFF.